This paragraph covers one TCR beta chain sequence. This clonotype showed up many times. No antigen is known for it. Per-nucleotide qualities are absent, and no much larger clonotype sits a single base away. Taken from cysteine to phenylalanine, the CDR3 has 16 residues. Only the CDR3 DNA stays, 48 bases, in frame from base 1. After removal of 5 bases from V and 0 bases from J, the junction retains 10 bases not matched to a gene. Taken from the germline V gene (reference sequence), the CDR1 and CDR2 loops are DFQATT and SNEGSKA. TCR beta CDR3 regions were amplified from RNA transcripts for repertoire sequencing. The first round was an RT-PCR using HTBI primers with the Qiagen OneStep RT-PCR kit, and this first round was followed by a second-round multiplex PCR, then size selection and purification. Sequencing of the libraries was carried out on an Illumina HiSeq2000 in paired-end mode with 100 bp reads. As for the authors' bioinformatics: SOAPnuke was used for read processing, and reads with adapters, uncalled bases, a mean Phred below 15, or no exact constant-primer or identifier match were discarded. COPE v1.2.5 was used to merge the high-quality paired reads. Each unique nucleotide sequence was defined as a clonotype, and clonotypes were aligned to IMGT TRB V, D and J references with MiTCR v1.1. Analysis was restricted to V-J combinations with a frequency above 0.0001, which covered 98% to 99.2% of repertoires. For each V-J combination, a TCR clonal expansion and chaos score was defined as the ratio of F50 clonal expansion to chaos observed in the TCRdist matrix. Welch's t-statistics and random forest were used to reduce features to about a dozen V-J combinations, which were fed into a naive Bayes classifier. Thyroid-blood repertoire similarity was quantified with the Morisita-Horn index. TCRdb reprocessing: public reads trimmed at Q25 with fastp, clones called with MiXCR, in-frame beta chains kept. Identical CDR3 proteins give one entry, which carries the most common genes and DNA. It is TCRdb's table, rather than the study itself, that gives the V and J calls and clone size. This sample lists approximately 540,000 distinct CDR3 sequences; less than 40% were detected once. The ten most abundant clones make up about 4.2% of the sample.

The sample is drawn from a study of Graves' ophthalmopathy and Graves' hyperthyroidism (dated by TCRdb to the late 2010s). About the investigation overall: A patient counted as having stable hyperthyroidism if there was no progression to ophthalmopathy within 18 months of follow-up. In more than five hyperthyroidism patients, the T-cell repertoires found in thyroid tissue were compared with those found in blood. For independent validation, a separate cohort was made up of fewer than 20 hyperthyroidism patients plus 17 patients who later progressed from hyperthyroidism to ophthalmopathy. The study used TCR beta repertoire signatures to distinguish Graves' ophthalmopathy from Graves' hyperthyroidism and to predict progression to ophthalmopathy. To explore V-J signatures distinguishing ophthalmopathy from hyperthyroidism, a discovery set of more than 95 patients (around 42 ophthalmopathy, over 55 stable hyperthyroidism) was enrolled. Following sampling, methimazole starting at 30 mg daily was administered to hyperthyroidism patients, and high-dose intravenous methylprednisolone was administered to ophthalmopathy patients. In total, 135 blood samples were TCR-sequenced: roughly 45 ophthalmopathy, some 72 hyperthyroidism and approximately 17 hyperthyroidism-to-ophthalmopathy patients.

What the work shows at the level of the full study, not this receptor alone: No statistical method was used to predetermine the sample size, and group allocation was not hidden from the investigators. Among expanded thyroid clonotypes with frequency above 0.001, most also showed up in blood, which suggests that blood repertoires may reflect the thyroid immune response. In cross-validation, the 13-signature model distinguished ophthalmopathy from stable hyperthyroidism with just over 85% sensitivity and about 81% specificity, while in the test set the corresponding values were approximately 79% and 70%. In validation, the model predicted ophthalmopathy progression with about 70% sensitivity and approximately 75% specificity; 12 predicted patients were CT-confirmed with GO in a median of approximately six months.

Hyperthyroidism patients were newly diagnosed, were aged 18 to 65 years, and had a disease duration under 2 months. Patients were excluded if they had other autoimmune diseases, uncontrolled infections, pregnancy or lactation. Diagnosis was based on clinical symptoms, serum thyroxine, TRAb, thyroid ultrasound and orbital computed tomography. Total RNA was extracted with Trizol reagent and quality-checked on an Agilent 2100 Bioanalyzer. The chain is encoded by TRBV20-1 joined to TRBJ1-5, with 7 bases matching TRBD1. This clonotype was obtained from an adult man with Graves' hyperthyroidism. Material: peripheral blood or thyroid tissue (not recorded which). The nucleotides are TGCAGTGCTTGGCACAGGGGAAAATATAGCAATCAGCCCCAGCATTTT. Its protein is CSAWHRGKYSNQPQHF.